The 11 T cell receptor beta chains listed next were all sequenced from one sample in a study of T-cell reconstitution after alpha-beta-depleted transplantation in children. The library targeted TCRbeta and was prepared with unique molecular identifiers. TCRdb reanalysed the PCR reads using MiXCR and keeps one entry per CDR3 protein. The repertoire includes about 980,000 distinct CDR3 sequences, around 30% of them detected once, and about 28% sits in the top ten. This specimen consisted of PBMCs, mostly from graft donor cells, obtained 360 days after TCRalphabeta/CD19-depleted stem cell transplant. The receptors were sampled from a boy under two years old who had a stem cell transplant for SCID, so the T cells may come from the graft donor.

This clonotype turned up a few times. The chain links TRBV15 to TRBJ1-1; no clear D. The V gene lost 8 bases and the J gene lost 1 base, with 11 bases spanning the gap. This CDR3 comprises 13 residues. The germline CDR1 and CDR2 sequences are LNHNV and YYDKDF (reference sequence). Here the CDR3 DNA reads TGTGCCACCGGCGGGTGGGGGAACACTGAAGCTTTCTTT. Translating it yields CATGGWGNTEAFF.

The gene calls are TRBV6-1 and TRBJ2-4, with D unclear. This CDR3 has 13 amino acids. Trimming shortened V by 6 bases and J by 15 bases, and 21 bases separated the two germline ends. The germline gives CDR1 MNHNS, CDR2 SASEGT. For the CDR3, the DNA is TGTGCCAGCAGCCCCATAAGACACACGGCGCGGTACTTC. The encoded protein is CASSPIRHTARYF.

This clonotype was counted a few times. This chain connects TRBV9 to TRBJ1-2; D may be TRBD1 (5 bases). Germline CDR1 SGDLS, CDR2 YYNGEE. V lost 3 bases and J lost 8, with 14 bases in between. CDR3 size: 13 residues. CDR3 in DNA: TGTGCCAGCAGCGGAACTCGGGGGGACGGCTACACCTTC. Translation gives CASSGTRGDGYTF.

This clonotype was observed a few times. The chain uses TRBV2 and TRBJ2-2; either TRBD1 or TRBD2 may fit D (5 bases each). In germline, CDR1 is SNHLY, CDR2 FYNNEI. Trimming took off 7 bases at V and 0 bases at J, with 12 bases between the two ends. The CDR3 runs 15 residues. CDR3: CASNWDPTNTGELFF. In DNA form, the CDR3 reads TGTGCCAGCAACTGGGACCCTACGAACACCGGGGAGCTGTTTTTT.

The V call is TRBV4-1, the J call TRBJ1-4; a possible D gene is TRBD1 (6 bases). Trimming pared 1 base from V and 6 bases from J, leaving 12 bases between. The CDR3 consists of 15 residues. Germline loops: CDR1 MGHRA, CDR2 YSYEKL. The CDR3 reads CASSQGQAQHEKLFF. The DNA of the CDR3 is TGCGCCAGCAGCCAAGGACAGGCCCAACATGAAAAACTGTTTTTT.

This clonotype came up a few times. The genes are TRBV29-1 and TRBJ1-1; D may be TRBD1 (6 bases). Between the trimmed V and J ends, which lost 6 bases and 4 bases, there was a span of 15 bases. Germline V gene data show CDR1 as SQVTM and CDR2 as ANQGSEA. The CDR3 length is 13 residues. DNA of the CDR3: TGCAGCGTCAACAGGGAAATGAGCACTGAAGCTTTCTTT. This translates into CSVNREMSTEAFF.

This clonotype was seen only a few times. The chain recombines TRBV4-3 with TRBJ2-7; D uncertain. Looked up from germline, CDR1 is LGHNA and CDR2 is YSLEER. V lost 2 bases, J lost 6 bases, and 5 bases lay in between. This CDR3 has 11 residues. In nucleotides, the CDR3 is TGCGCCAGCAGCCAACGTGCCGAGCAGTACTTC. Amino acid sequence: CASSQRAEQYF.

This clonotype has just a few counts. The genes are TRBV4-3 and TRBJ2-1; D unresolved. CDR3 length equals 16 residues. Trimming stripped 0 bases from V and 0 bases from J, with 9 bases between. Germline V gives CDR1 LGHNA, CDR2 YSLEER. CDR3 in amino acids: CASSQDYPSSYNEQFF. The DNA for the CDR3 is TGCGCCAGCAGCCAAGATTACCCGAGCTCCTACAATGAGCAGTTCTTC.

This clonotype has just a few counts. This sequence joins TRBV4-1 and TRBJ2-3; 11 bases are shared with TRBD1. J was trimmed by 5 bases and V by 2 bases; bases with no gene match: 3. In germline, CDR1 is MGHRA, CDR2 YSYEKL. CDR3 length: 15 residues. CDR3 sequence: CASSQPGTGGDTQYF. The CDR3 coding sequence is TGCGCCAGCAGCCAACCCGGGACAGGGGGAGATACGCAGTATTTT.

The rearrangement links TRBV7-9 to TRBJ1-2; D call uncertain. CDR3 length: 13 amino acids. The V end was cut by 3 bases, the J end by 5 bases, with 10 bases between. Germline V gives CDR1 SEHNR, CDR2 FQNEAQ (reference sequence). CDR3 protein: CASSFGDPYGYTF. The CDR3 DNA follows: TGTGCCAGCAGCTTCGGGGATCCTTATGGCTACACCTTC.

The J gene is TRBJ2-7, the V gene TRBV12-3 or TRBV12-4; possibly TRBD1 for D (5 bases). V lost 5 bases to trimming and J lost 6 bases, with 20 bases between them. This CDR3 spans 15 amino acids. The CDR3 nucleotides are TGTGCCAGCAGTCCAACGTTCGGTTTAGGGGCCGAGCAGTACTTC. Its translation: CASSPTFGLGAEQYF.